These T cell receptor beta chains were read from a single sample in a study of shared clonotypes between healthy human individuals. The protocol was immunoSEQ multiplex PCR, while the TCRdb copy is restricted to in-frame clones and leaves out a portion. Of roughly 640,000 clones in the sample, 95% to 98% were seen once. Input material: naive CD4+ T cells sorted from blood. All receptors come from a woman aged 30 to 39 in good health. Both conserved end residues are part of each CDR3. The order of the fields is CDR3 protein, CDR3 DNA, clone size, D gene, V gene, J gene. D genes are given only for firm matches. Clone size, where shown, is once, few, many, or a class for clones that have expanded.

CASSPHASQASTYEQYF	TGTGCCAGCAGTCCCCACGCCTCACAGGCCTCAACCTACGAGCAGTACTTC	.	.	TRBV27	TRBJ2-7
CASSLERNYGYTF	TGTGCCAGCAGCTTGGAACGGAACTATGGCTACACCTTC	.	.	TRBV5-6	TRBJ1-2
CASSHSGTQETQYF	TGTGCCAGCAGCCATAGCGGGACTCAAGAGACCCAGTACTTC	.	TRBD2	TRBV7-9	TRBJ2-5
CASSSGTDMTTTFF	TGTGCCAGCAGTTCCGGGACTGACATGACAACAACTTTCTTT	once	.	TRBV28	TRBJ1-1
CASWTLGQRLPSNAGELFF	TGTGCCAGCTGGACTTTAGGACAGCGCCTACCGTCGAACGCCGGGGAGCTGTTTTTT	once	.	TRBV28	TRBJ2-2
CASSWGSSTDTQYF	TGTGCCAGCAGTTGGGGCTCCAGCACAGATACGCAGTATTTT	.	.	TRBV2	TRBJ2-3
CASREGADTEAFF	TGCGCCAGCAGGGAGGGGGCTGACACTGAAGCTTTCTTT	.	TRBD1	TRBV5-1	TRBJ1-1
CASSPLGGVTDTQYF	TGTGCCAGCAGCCCGCTGGGTGGAGTCACAGATACGCAGTATTTT	.	.	TRBV9	TRBJ2-3
CASSLYRGDQPQHF	TGTGCCAGCAGTTTATACAGGGGTGATCAGCCCCAGCATTTT	once	TRBD1	TRBV27	TRBJ1-5
CASSEDAGQGGEKLFF	TGTGCCAGCAGTGAAGATGCTGGGCAGGGAGGTGAAAAACTGTTTTTT	.	.	TRBV25-1	TRBJ1-4
CASSYSGLATDTQYF	TGTGCCAGCAGTTACTCTGGTTTAGCCACAGATACGCAGTATTTT	.	.	TRBV6-5	TRBJ2-3
CASSLGQGVTYEQYF	TGCGCCAGCAGCTTGGGACAGGGGGTCACCTACGAGCAGTACTTC	.	TRBD1	TRBV5-1	TRBJ2-7
CASSYFQANSPLHF	TGTGCCAGCAGTTACTTCCAGGCGAATTCACCCCTCCACTTT	.	.	TRBV6-5	TRBJ1-6
CSVDSAQGTDTQYF	TGCAGCGTTGATTCGGCTCAAGGCACAGATACGCAGTATTTT	.	.	TRBV29-1	TRBJ2-3
CASSKDRGGNTIYF	TGCGCCAGCAGCAAGGACAGGGGAGGAAACACCATATATTTT	once	TRBD1	TRBV5-1	TRBJ1-3
CASSRQGSETQYF	TGTGCCAGCAGCCGACAGGGTTCAGAGACCCAGTACTTC	.	TRBD1	TRBV14	TRBJ2-5
CASLIGRTHEQYF	TGTGCCAGCCTGATCGGGAGGACCCACGAGCAGTACTTC	.	TRBD2	TRBV2	TRBJ2-7
CASSSVIAGKVEKLFF	TGTGCCAGCTCATCTGTGATAGCAGGGAAGGTCGAAAAACTGTTTTTT	.	.	TRBV18	TRBJ1-4
CASTRTGATTEAFF	TGTGCCAGCACCAGAACAGGGGCGACCACTGAAGCTTTCTTT	.	TRBD1	TRBV6-1	TRBJ1-1
CSVERGSGTDTQYF	TGCAGCGTTGAAAGGGGCTCCGGCACAGATACGCAGTATTTT	.	.	TRBV29-1	TRBJ2-3
CASSKALKRGGPNYGYTF	TGTGCCAGCAGCAAAGCGTTAAAGAGGGGAGGACCTAACTATGGCTACACCTTC	.	.	TRBV21-1	TRBJ1-2
CASSLDSKSTRTTNEKLFF	TGTGCCAGCAGCTTAGACAGCAAGTCAACACGGACAACTAATGAAAAACTGTTTTTT	.	.	TRBV7-9	TRBJ1-4
CASSLPTGQETQYF	TGTGCCAGCAGCTTACCAACAGGCCAAGAGACCCAGTACTTC	.	.	TRBV7-8	TRBJ2-5
CASSSNRLAGVGETQYF	TGCGCCAGCAGCTCAAACAGACTAGCGGGAGTGGGAGAGACCCAGTACTTC	.	TRBD2	TRBV5-1	TRBJ2-5
CASSSTSGRYNEQFF	TGTGCCAGCAGCTCGACTAGCGGGCGGTACAATGAGCAGTTCTTC	.	TRBD2	TRBV28	TRBJ2-1
CASSYSLTQYF	TGTGCCAGCAGTTACTCCTTGACCCAGTACTTC	.	.	TRBV6-5	TRBJ2-5
CASSLLGDSNNEQYF	TGCGCCAGCAGCTTGTTGGGGGATTCGAACAACGAGCAGTACTTC	.	.	TRBV5-1	TRBJ2-7
CASSPQGAFYNEQFF	TGTGCCAGCAGCCCACAGGGGGCTTTCTACAATGAGCAGTTCTTC	.	TRBD1	TRBV7-3	TRBJ2-1
CSVGGKSSGANVLTF	TGCAGCGTTGGGGGCAAGAGCTCTGGGGCCAACGTCCTGACTTTC	.	.	TRBV29-1	TRBJ2-6
CASSHGQGEFNEQFF	TGTGCCAGCTCACACGGACAGGGGGAATTCAATGAGCAGTTCTTC	.	TRBD1	TRBV18	TRBJ2-1
CASSVGQTHSYEQYF	TGCGCCAGCAGCGTGGGACAGACGCACTCCTACGAGCAGTACTTC	.	TRBD1	TRBV5-1	TRBJ2-7
CASSPNYNTDTQYF	TGTGCCAGCAGTCCTAACTATAACACAGATACGCAGTATTTT	.	.	TRBV11-3	TRBJ2-3
CASSPRAKLDQETQYF	TGTGCCAGCTCACCACGTGCAAAACTGGATCAAGAGACCCAGTACTTC	.	.	TRBV18	TRBJ2-5
CASSPTGLETQYF	TGTGCCAGCTCACCGACAGGTTTGGAGACCCAGTACTTC	once	.	TRBV18	TRBJ2-5
CASSRGQNTEAFF	TGCGCCAGCAGCCGGGGACAGAACACTGAAGCTTTCTTT	.	.	TRBV4-1	TRBJ1-1
CASSIRAHGGYEQYF	TGTGCCAGTAGTATAAGGGCCCATGGGGGCTACGAGCAGTACTTC	.	.	TRBV19	TRBJ2-7
CASSVLGDSYEQYF	TGTGCCAGCAGCGTATTGGGGGACTCCTACGAGCAGTACTTC	once	.	TRBV9	TRBJ2-7
CASSDGVDEQYF	TGTGCCAGCAGTGATGGGGTAGACGAGCAGTACTTC	.	.	TRBV2	TRBJ2-7
CASNPLLAGGDTQYF	TGTGCCAGCAATCCTTTACTAGCGGGAGGAGATACGCAGTATTTT	.	TRBD2	TRBV28	TRBJ2-3
CASSAGTASGNEQFF	TGCGCCAGCAGCGCGGGGACAGCTTCGGGCAATGAGCAGTTCTTC	.	.	TRBV5-1	TRBJ2-1
CASRRRDTGYTGELFF	TGTGCCAGCAGACGACGAGATACAGGGTACACCGGGGAGCTGTTTTTT	.	.	TRBV2	TRBJ2-2
CASSSLGGTSKNTGELFF	TGTGCCAGCAGCTCCCTTGGAGGGACTAGCAAAAACACCGGGGAGCTGTTTTTT	.	TRBD2	TRBV11-2	TRBJ2-2
CAWSSGTSLGEQYF	TGTGCCTGGTCCTCCGGGACTAGTCTTGGCGAGCAGTACTTC	few	TRBD2	TRBV30	TRBJ2-7